Below are 13 T cell receptor beta chains sequenced from a single sample in a study of T cell changes during pregnancy in multiple sclerosis. Repertoires were generated with immunoSEQ multiplex PCR, while TCRdb's copy carries only in-frame clones and drops some. This table holds about 24,000 clones, approximately 86% found once. Sequencing was performed on CD4+ T cells from peripheral blood mononuclear cells, taken in the second trimester of pregnancy. The receptors originated from a female donor in good health, enrolled as a control in a pregnancy study.

The chain combines TRBV4-2 with TRBJ2-3; 9 nucleotides align to TRBD2. The V segment lost 0 bases and the J segment 4 bases; nucleotides outside the gene matches: 8. The CDR3 spans 17 residues. Germline V gene lookup returns CDR1 LGHNA and CDR2 YNFKEQ. The CDR3 DNA reads as TGTGCCAGCAGCCAAGATCCCGGCACTAGCGGGTCAGATACGCAGTATTTT. This gives the protein CASSQDPGTSGSDTQYF.

The chain recombines TRBV5-1 with TRBJ1-1; a possible D gene is TRBD1 (5 bases). The germline V and J ends were trimmed by 2 bases and 1 base, with 9 bases remaining between them. CDR1 SGHRS and CDR2 YFSETQ come from the germline V gene. This CDR3 contains 14 residues. CDR3: CASSLAGSNTEAFF. The CDR3 DNA follows: TGCGCCAGCAGCTTAGCAGGGTCGAACACTGAAGCTTTCTTT.

The rearrangement uses TRBV5-1 and TRBJ2-1; the match to TRBD1 covers 7 bases. This CDR3 spans 15 amino acids. Losses at the gene ends were 0 bases for V and 7 bases for J; bases not matched to a gene: 7. Germline assignment: CDR1 SGHRS and CDR2 YFSETQ. CDR3 coding DNA: TGCGCCAGCAGCTTGGATGGGACAGCAGGGAATGAGCAGTTCTTC. It translates to CASSLDGTAGNEQFF.

CDR3 bases: TGTGCCAGCAGCTCGCATAGCGGGAGGCCCTACAATGAGCAGTTCTTC. Residues: CASSSHSGRPYNEQFF. V usage is TRBV7-9 and J usage is TRBJ2-1; 10 positions agree with TRBD2. CDR1 is SEHNR, CDR2 FQNEAQ, per germline (reference sequence). The CDR3 is 16 residues long. J lost 2 bases, V lost 4 bases, and 5 bases had no gene match.

V is TRBV2 and J is TRBJ2-1, with TRBD1 as a possible D gene (5 bases). V lost 0 bases, J lost 5 bases, and 14 bases lay in between. The CDR3 is 16 amino acids. Looked up from germline, CDR1 is SNHLY and CDR2 is FYNNEI. For the CDR3, the DNA is TGTGCCAGCAGTGAAGCGCTTCTTACAGGCGACAATGAGCAGTTCTTC. Translated, it gives CASSEALLTGDNEQFF.

V gene TRBV10-2 combines with J gene TRBJ1-2, with 10 bases that match TRBD1. CDR1 WSHSY and CDR2 SAAADI come from the germline V gene. The V and J ends lost 5 bases and 5 bases, in that order; junction bases with no gene match: 5. The CDR3 spans 14 residues. The CDR3, as DNA: TGCGCCAGCAGTCTTGACAGGGGGCTGTATGGCTACACCTTC. Its protein is CASSLDRGLYGYTF.

This chain connects TRBV10-3 to TRBJ1-2; TRBD1 matches 10 bases. V dropped 6 bases and J dropped 8; count of bases not matched to a gene: 3. This CDR3 contains 12 residues. The germline V gene has CDR1 ENHRY and CDR2 SYGVKD. The CDR3, as DNA: TGTGCCATCAGCCGGGACAGGGGCGGCTACACCTTC. Encoded protein: CAISRDRGGYTF.

J is TRBJ1-6 and V is TRBV28; D gene uncertain. V was cut by 8 bases and J by 14 bases, with 22 bases left in between. The length of the CDR3 is 14 residues. Per germline, CDR1 MDHEN and CDR2 SYDVKM. The CDR3 DNA sequence: TGTGCCAGCTTAACGATCGGACGCCCGGGGACCCTCCACTTT. This sequence encodes CASLTIGRPGTLHF.

This clone showed up just a few times. The genes are TRBV4-3 and TRBJ2-7; TRBD2 agrees at 7 bases. The CDR3 is 15 amino acids. V lost 4 bases to trimming and J lost 3 bases; unmatched junction nucleotides: 9. CDR1 is LGHNA and CDR2 is YSLEER in the germline V gene. CDR3 protein: CASSRYAAGDYEQYF. The CDR3 region has the DNA TGCGCCAGCAGCCGATATGCGGCGGGGGACTACGAGCAGTACTTC.

The chain couples TRBV13 to TRBJ2-3; the match to TRBD2 covers 9 bases. The CDR3 has 14 residues. The V gene's germline CDR1 is PRHDT and CDR2 FYEKMQ (reference sequence). With V trimmed by 6 bases and J by 1 base, 2 bases remained unmatched. In DNA form, the CDR3 reads TGTGCCAGCAGTCGGACTAGCGGCACAGATACGCAGTATTTT. Its translation is CASSRTSGTDTQYF.

The chain recombines TRBV6-6 with TRBJ2-1; TRBD2 agrees at 12 bases. J gave up 9 bases and V 6 bases, and 9 bases lay outside the gene matches. This CDR3 comprises 15 residues. Looked up from germline, CDR1 is MNHNY and CDR2 is SVGAGI (reference sequence). DNA for the CDR3: TGTGCCAGCAGCCTAGCGGGGGGGCCGGGGATTGAGCAGTTCTTC. It translates to CASSLAGGPGIEQFF.

The chain joins TRBV6-5 to TRBJ2-3, with a possible D match to TRBD1 (5 bases). Between the trimmed V and J ends, which lost 8 bases and 5 bases, there was a span of 14 bases. The CDR3 covers 13 residues. Germline V lookup: CDR1 MNHEY, CDR2 SVGAGI. CDR3 sequence (DNA): TGTGCCAGCGGAAGGGGTCAGGAAGATACGCAGTATTTT. Its protein is CASGRGQEDTQYF.

This chain links TRBV11-3 with TRBJ2-7; D perhaps matches TRBD2 (6 bases). This CDR3 is 16 amino acids long. The ends were cut back, 5 bases at V and 1 base at J, with 18 bases in the middle. CDR1 is SGHNT, CDR2 YENEEA, per germline. CDR3 nucleotide sequence: TGTGCCAGCAGCAAATACTACGGGACTGATTCCTACGAGCAGTACTTC. The encoded protein is CASSKYYGTDSYEQYF.